These 16 T cell receptor beta chains came from one sample sequenced in a study of blood T cell repertoires in COVID-19. Produced via immunoSEQ multiplex PCR; TCRdb's table is partial and in-frame only. The sample has approximately 200,000 clones; roughly 79% are singletons. Source material: peripheral blood. The receptors here all came from a man aged 55 to 70 with active or convalescent COVID-19.

The V call is TRBV18, the J call TRBJ2-7, with a possible D match to TRBD2 (5 bases). V lost 0 bases to trimming and J lost 2 bases, with 8 bases between them. The CDR3 sequence is 14 residues long. The germline CDR1 and CDR2 sequences are KGHSH and LQKENI. Written as DNA, the CDR3 is TGTGCCAGCTCACCACCGGGAGAGGCCTACGAGCAGTACTTC. It encodes CASSPPGEAYEQYF.

This chain uses TRBV6-5 with TRBJ1-4; perhaps TRBD1 as D (6 bases). The CDR3 loop spans 14 amino acids. V gave up 6 bases and J gave up 8 bases, with 16 bases separating them. The germline CDR1 and CDR2 sequences are MNHEY and SVGAGI. The CDR3 spells CASRGWDTAEKLFF. The CDR3 nucleotides are TGTGCCAGCAGGGGATGGGACACCGCGGAAAAACTGTTTTTT.

The V gene is TRBV24-1, the J gene TRBJ2-3; 14 bases map to TRBD2. This CDR3 is 17 amino acids long. In germline, CDR1 is KGHDR, CDR2 SFDVKD. Trimming cost V 1 base and J 4 bases; bases outside gene matches: 3. CDR3 nucleotide sequence: TGTGCCACCAGTGATTTCGGGACTAGCGGGAGTTCAGATACGCAGTATTTT. Amino acids: CATSDFGTSGSSDTQYF.

The chain carries TRBV6-1 and TRBJ1-5; D call uncertain. Germline V gives CDR1 MNHNS, CDR2 SASEGT. Trimming took off 1 base at V and 10 bases at J, with 5 bases between the two ends. The CDR3 loop spans 11 amino acids. CDR3 nucleotides: TGTGCCAGCAGTGAAGTTAATCCCCAGCATTTT. Amino acids: CASSEVNPQHF.

The genes are TRBV27 and TRBJ1-5, with D tentatively TRBD1 (5 bases). The CDR3 is 14 amino acids. V was shortened by 3 bases and J by 4 bases, with 10 bases between the two germline ends. Per the germline V gene, CDR1 is MNHEY and CDR2 is SMNVEV (reference sequence). CDR3 loop: CASSLGGVNQPQHF. The DNA for the CDR3 is TGTGCCAGCAGTTTGGGGGGGGTTAATCAGCCCCAGCATTTT.

The rearrangement links TRBV9 to TRBJ2-3; no definite D call. There are 13 residues in the CDR3. Germline lookup yields CDR1 SGDLS and CDR2 YYNGEE. V dropped 0 bases and J dropped 5 bases, with 7 bases sitting between them. The CDR3 sequence is CASSVAPGDTQYF. The DNA for the CDR3 is TGTGCCAGCAGCGTAGCCCCCGGAGATACGCAGTATTTT. The full variable domain, rest sourced from reference TRBV9 and TRBJ2-3, is DSGVTQTPKHLITATGQRVTLRCSPRSGDLSVYWYQQSLDQGLQFLIQYYNGEERAKGNILERFSAQQFPDLHSELNLSSLELGDSALYFCASSVAPGDTQYFGPGTRLTVL.

The rearrangement joins TRBV7-3 to TRBJ2-5; 10 bases match TRBD1. The CDR3 totals 17 residues. The germline gives CDR1 SGHTA, CDR2 FQGTGA. Germline trimming cut 5 bases from V and 0 bases from J; bases unmatched to any gene: 9. The CDR3 loop is CASSPIGTGVYQETQYF. CDR3 bases: TGTGCCAGCAGCCCAATAGGGACAGGGGTGTACCAAGAGACCCAGTACTTC.

The chain employs TRBV28 and TRBJ1-5; D not certain. This CDR3 has 14 amino acids. Trimming removed 3 bases from V and 4 bases from J, with 10 bases in between. The germline V gene has CDR1 MDHEN and CDR2 SYDVKM. CDR3 in DNA: TGTGCCAGCAGTTTTTTACAGCTAAATCAGCCCCAGCATTTT. Protein sequence: CASSFLQLNQPQHF.

The V gene is TRBV10-3, the J gene TRBJ2-3; 14 nucleotides align to TRBD2. Germline lookup yields CDR1 ENHRY and CDR2 SYGVKD. The CDR3 is made up of 21 amino acids. With V trimmed by 6 bases and J by 1 base, 18 bases remained unmatched. The CDR3 DNA reads as TGTGCCATCAGGGGACTAGCGGGAGTTGACGATAAACTTGGTGGCACAGATACGCAGTATTTT. Encoded protein: CAIRGLAGVDDKLGGTDTQYF.

The CDR3 DNA is TGCGCCAGCCGACGCTTTTTGGGACAGAAGAGGTCTGAAGAGACCCAGTACTTC. The encoded protein is CASRRFLGQKRSEETQYF. The chain joins TRBV5-1 to TRBJ2-5, with 7 bases lining up with TRBD1. CDR1 SGHRS and CDR2 YFSETQ come from the germline V gene. The CDR3 runs 18 residues. V shed 7 bases, J shed 3 bases, and the junction held 21 bases outside the gene matches.

The chain uses TRBV28 and TRBJ2-7; D perhaps matches TRBD2 (5 bases). The CDR3 is made up of 13 amino acids. The V end lost 5 bases, the J end lost 5 bases, and 13 bases lay between the germline ends. Germline V gene sequence: CDR1 MDHEN, CDR2 SYDVKM. The CDR3 sequence: CASSRGGRHEQYF. In nucleotides, the CDR3 is TGTGCCAGCAGTCGAGGAGGTAGACACGAGCAGTACTTC.

The chain links TRBV5-4 to TRBJ2-1; maybe TRBD2 (5 bases). The CDR3 spans 15 residues. The germline CDR1 and CDR2 sequences are SGHNT and YYREEE (reference sequence). The V and J ends lost 3 bases and 7 bases respectively, with 17 bases between them. CDR3 DNA: TGTGCCAGCAGCTCCGGGTCTAAAACGGGAAATGAGCAGTTCTTC. It translates to CASSSGSKTGNEQFF.

This chain uses TRBV7-2 with TRBJ1-2; no clear D gene. Between the trimmed V and J ends, which lost 5 bases and 0 bases, there was a span of 13 bases. This CDR3 is built from 15 residues. Germline CDR1 reads SGHTA; CDR2 reads FQGNSA. The CDR3 DNA sequence: TGTGCCAGCAGCCCGAGTCGGGGAGCTAACTATGGCTACACCTTC. Translated: CASSPSRGANYGYTF.

This chain connects TRBV4-1 to TRBJ2-7, with D tentatively TRBD2 (5 bases). This CDR3 spans 16 amino acids. CDR1 is MGHRA, CDR2 YSYEKL, per germline. The V gene lost 0 bases and the J gene lost 12 bases, with 24 bases spanning the gap. The CDR3 DNA reads TGCGCCAGCAGCCAAGATATAGGCAGCGGTACTACGAGCGCGTACTTC. It encodes CASSQDIGSGTTSAYF.

This clone was picked up a small number of times. CDR3 coding DNA: TGCAGCCTCAGCCGGGGAAATGAGCAGTTCTTC. Translating gives CSLSRGNEQFF. The chain combines TRBV29-1 with TRBJ2-1; D may be TRBD2 (5 bases). Between the trimmed V and J ends, which lost 8 bases and 7 bases, there was a span of 12 bases. There are 11 residues in the CDR3. The germline gives CDR1 SQVTM, CDR2 ANQGSEA.

This clone was detected only a few times. The chain recombines TRBV27 with TRBJ2-4; a possible D gene is TRBD1 (6 bases). The germline V gene has CDR1 MNHEY and CDR2 SMNVEV (reference sequence). The CDR3 runs to 14 residues. The germline V and J ends were trimmed by 2 bases and 7 bases, with 12 bases remaining between them. The CDR3 DNA reads as TGTGCCAGCAGTTTAGACAGGCGATACAACATTCAGTACTTC. Translating it yields CASSLDRRYNIQYF.